What follows are 30 T cell receptor beta chains derived from one specimen sequenced in a study of shared clonotypes between healthy human individuals. Libraries were prepared by immunoSEQ multiplex PCR; TCRdb keeps only in-frame clonotypes and omits some of them. The sample includes around 750,000 clones, roughly 70% of them seen just once. Input material: memory CD4+ T cells sorted from blood. The sample's subset: CD45RA-negative fraction. The origin of the receptors is a woman younger than 45 in good health.

The CDR3 protein is CASSGDRVRSYNEQFF. The CDR3 bases are TGTGCCAGCAGTGGAGACAGGGTTCGGTCCTACAATGAGCAGTTCTTC. The chain uses TRBV6-1 and TRBJ2-1, with 7 positions matching TRBD1. V shed 4 bases and J 1 base; nucleotides not matched to a gene: 7. The V gene's germline CDR1 is MNHNS and CDR2 SASEGT. This CDR3 is built from 16 residues.

This chain uses TRBV10-1 with TRBJ1-5; a possible D gene is TRBD1 (6 bases). Germline lookup yields CDR1 WNHNN and CDR2 SYGVQD (reference sequence). The CDR3 runs to 19 residues. Deletions cut 5 bases from V and 2 bases from J, with 25 bases between. CDR3 loop: CASSLSTGMNPIGNQPQHF. CDR3 nucleotides: TGCGCCAGCAGTCTTTCAACAGGGATGAATCCTATCGGCAATCAGCCCCAGCATTTT.

The rearrangement uses TRBV15 and TRBJ1-3, with unresolved D. The CDR3 spans 16 residues. The V gene's germline CDR1 is LNHNV and CDR2 YYDKDF (reference sequence). Trimming took 4 bases from V and 0 from J, leaving 13 bases between them. The CDR3 bases are TGTGCCACCAGCATGGGAGCTCAAGGCTCTGGAAACACCATATATTTT. Its translation: CATSMGAQGSGNTIYF.

This chain connects TRBV6-5 to TRBJ2-3; 8 nucleotides agree with TRBD2. V lost 6 bases and J lost 4; bases outside the gene matches: 0. Per germline, CDR1 MNHEY and CDR2 SVGAGI. The CDR3 spans 12 residues. The CDR3 is CASRLAADTQYF. The CDR3 nucleotides read TGTGCCAGCAGACTAGCGGCAGATACGCAGTATTTT.

V and J are TRBV27 and TRBJ2-6; D call uncertain. Germline CDR1 is MNHEY and CDR2 is SMNVEV (reference sequence). With 5 bases removed from V and 1 base from J, the gap between germline ends came to 15 bases. The CDR3 covers 17 residues. The CDR3 reads CASSIRPPLSGANVLTF. The CDR3 bases are TGTGCCAGCAGTATCCGACCCCCCCTTTCTGGGGCCAACGTCCTGACTTTC.

The rearrangement joins TRBV6-1 to TRBJ2-4; 10 positions match TRBD1. With 3 bases clipped from V and 1 base from J, the junction kept 6 bases outside the gene matches. Germline lookup yields CDR1 MNHNS and CDR2 SASEGT. The CDR3 loop spans 17 amino acids. CDR3 sequence reads: CASSDAPGQGAKNIQYF. The CDR3 DNA follows: TGTGCCAGCAGTGACGCCCCGGGACAGGGGGCCAAAAACATTCAGTACTTC.

This clone was picked up a small number of times. This sequence joins TRBV28 and TRBJ1-3; D is unresolved. Trimming took 5 bases from V and 0 from J, leaving 11 bases between them. CDR3 length: 15 amino acids. CDR1 is MDHEN and CDR2 is SYDVKM in the germline V gene. CDR3 protein: CASSRWHSSGNTIYF. CDR3 sequence (DNA): TGTGCCAGCAGTAGGTGGCACAGCTCTGGAAACACCATATATTTT.

The chain couples TRBV23-1 to TRBJ2-2, with 9 bases that match TRBD1. TRBV23-1 is noted as an ORF with a role that remains uncertain. The CDR3 sequence is 19 residues long. Trimming at V came to 4 bases and at J to 7 bases, leaving 19 bases not matched to a gene. DNA of the CDR3: TGCGCCAGCAGTCGCAGCGAAAAGAAGGGACAGGGCCCAAGCGGGGAGCTGTTTTTT. It is translated as CASSRSEKKGQGPSGELFF.

The V call is TRBV10-2, the J call TRBJ2-1; 7 nucleotides line up with TRBD1. Trimming at V came to 8 bases and at J to 8 bases, leaving 9 bases not matched to a gene. CDR3 length: 13 amino acids. CDR1 is WSHSY and CDR2 is SAAADI in the germline V gene. CDR3 in amino acids: CASGSQGYDEQFF. Written as DNA, the CDR3 is TGCGCCAGCGGATCACAGGGGTATGATGAGCAGTTCTTC.

This clone was counted only a few times. The chain carries TRBV6-6 and TRBJ2-2; 7 bases are a match to TRBD2. With 6 bases clipped from V and 7 bases from J, the junction kept 14 bases outside the gene matches. The CDR3 loop spans 16 amino acids. Germline CDR1 and CDR2: MNHNY and SVGAGI (reference sequence). The CDR3 region has the DNA TGTGCCAGCAGAGCAGCTATAGGACTAGAGAACGGGGAGCTGTTTTTT. Protein product: CASRAAIGLENGELFF.

The chain recombines TRBV11-2 with TRBJ2-7, with TRBD1 matching 7 bases. V was clipped by 1 base and J by 5 bases; unmatched bases: 8. The CDR3 is made up of 15 amino acids. The germline V gene has CDR1 SGHAT and CDR2 FQNNGV. CDR3 bases: TGTGCCAGCAGCTTAGTCCCACAGGGGTCCCACGAGCAGTACTTC. Protein sequence: CASSLVPQGSHEQYF.

The V and J genes are TRBV7-9 and TRBJ2-3; tentatively, D is TRBD1 (5 bases). V dropped 0 bases and J dropped 5 bases, with 9 bases sitting between them. The CDR3 extends over 14 amino acids. The V gene's germline CDR1 is SEHNR and CDR2 FQNEAQ (reference sequence). CDR3 nucleotide sequence: TGTGCCAGCAGCTTAGCGCAGGGTGAAGATACGCAGTATTTT. This encodes CASSLAQGEDTQYF. The full variable domain, rest sourced from reference TRBV7-9 and TRBJ2-3, is DTGVSQNPRHKITKRGQNVTFRCDPISEHNRLYWYRQTLGQGPEFLTYFQNEAQLEKSRLLSDRFSAERPKGSFSTLEIQRTEQGDSAMYLCASSLAQGEDTQYFGPGTRLTVL.

V is TRBV10-3 and J is TRBJ2-3; 8 bases line up with TRBD2. The V gene end was trimmed by 0 bases and the J gene end by 3 bases; junction bases not matched to a gene: 2. This CDR3 is 15 amino acids long. CDR1 is ENHRY, CDR2 SYGVKD, per germline. The CDR3 nucleotides are TGTGCCATCAGTGAGTCATTAGCGGGGACAGATACGCAGTATTTT. Translation gives CAISESLAGTDTQYF.

The J gene is TRBJ2-1, the V gene TRBV10-2; D is unclear. Trimming cost V 5 bases and J 0 bases, with 11 bases left between them. Per germline, CDR1 WSHSY and CDR2 SAAADI. This CDR3 has 15 amino acids. CDR3 bases: TGCGCCAGCAGTCCCCTCGGGCCCTCCTACAATGAGCAGTTCTTC. This gives the protein CASSPLGPSYNEQFF.

This clone was observed a single time. This sequence joins TRBV4-2 and TRBJ2-1; D uncertain. Germline lookup yields CDR1 LGHNA and CDR2 YNFKEQ. The CDR3 is made up of 14 amino acids. Trimming shortened V by 1 base and J by 6 bases, and 10 bases separated the two germline ends. In nucleotides, the CDR3 is TGTGCCAGCAGCCAAGGGGGTAACTTCAATGAGCAGTTCTTC. Protein product: CASSQGGNFNEQFF.

This clone was counted a few times. The chain combines TRBV28 with TRBJ2-7, with 8 positions matching TRBD1. The germline gives CDR1 MDHEN, CDR2 SYDVKM. V dropped 7 bases and J dropped 0; count of bases not matched to a gene: 23. This CDR3 is 20 amino acids long. In DNA, the CDR3 is TGTGCCAGCAACTCTATCATAAGTCCCGGGACAGGATTAAGCTCCTACGAGCAGTACTTC. Its protein is CASNSIISPGTGLSSYEQYF.

The chain couples TRBV5-8 to TRBJ2-7; D is possibly TRBD1 (6 bases). V lost 5 bases to trimming and J lost 0 bases, with 15 bases between them. The CDR3 runs to 15 residues. Germline loops: CDR1 SGHTS, CDR2 YDEGEE. The CDR3 DNA reads TGTGCCAGCAGTTATCAGACAGGTAGCTCCTACGAGCAGTACTTC. Translation: CASSYQTGSSYEQYF. Looking up the rest from reference TRBV5-8 and TRBJ2-7 gives the full variable domain: EAGVTQSPTHLIKTRGQQATLRCSPISGHTSVYWYQQALGLGLQFLLWYDEGEERNRGNFPPRFSGRQFPNYSSELNVNALELEDSALYLCASSYQTGSSYEQYFGPGTRLTVT.

The chain combines TRBV7-2 with TRBJ2-1; 13 bases line up with TRBD2. There are 14 residues in the CDR3. The ends lost 9 bases at V and 9 bases at J; junction bases unmatched: 8. Looked up from germline, CDR1 is SGHTA and CDR2 is FQGNSA. The CDR3 spells CASLLAGGPSEQFF. The CDR3 DNA reads TGTGCCAGTTTACTAGCGGGAGGGCCGAGTGAGCAGTTCTTC.

The V gene is TRBV7-9, the J gene TRBJ2-1; the match to TRBD2 covers 9 bases. J was trimmed by 7 bases and V by 4 bases; bases with no gene match: 8. Germline CDR1 is SEHNR and CDR2 is FQNEAQ (reference sequence). The CDR3 is made up of 15 amino acids. DNA for the CDR3: TGTGCCAGCAGCTCATATAGCGGGGGTGGGAATGAGCAGTTCTTC. Translation gives CASSSYSGGGNEQFF.

This chain links TRBV6-5 with TRBJ1-2; possible D gene TRBD1, 5 bases. V was clipped by 2 bases and J by 6 bases, with 16 bases between them. Per germline, CDR1 MNHEY and CDR2 SVGAGI. CDR3 length: 15 amino acids. The CDR3 region has the DNA TGTGCCAGCAGTTACACCCGGTCAGGGACTAATGGCTACACCTTC. Protein product: CASSYTRSGTNGYTF.

This chain joins TRBV11-3 and TRBJ2-2; 11 nucleotides align to TRBD2. This CDR3 has 15 amino acids. J gave up 4 bases and V 4 bases, and 2 bases lay outside the gene matches. CDR1 and CDR2 from the germline V gene are SGHNT and YENEEA. This CDR3 reads CASSYGTSGTGELFF. CDR3 bases: TGTGCCAGCAGCTATGGGACTAGCGGCACCGGGGAGCTGTTTTTT.

The chain joins TRBV4-1 to TRBJ2-2; 8 nucleotides line up with TRBD1. Per the germline V gene, CDR1 is MGHRA and CDR2 is YSYEKL. The CDR3 length is 16 residues. With 2 bases clipped from V and 8 bases from J, the junction kept 10 bases outside the gene matches. The CDR3 DNA is TGCGCCAGCAGCCAACGGGCAGGGGGCGGGTCTGGGGAGCTGTTTTTT. Its translation is CASSQRAGGGSGELFF.

This chain links TRBV5-1 with TRBJ2-6; TRBD1 agrees at 8 bases. Germline V gives CDR1 SGHRS, CDR2 YFSETQ. V lost 4 bases to trimming and J lost 4 bases; unmatched junction nucleotides: 4. The CDR3 is 15 amino acids. This CDR3 reads CASSPGQEGANVLTF. DNA of the CDR3: TGCGCCAGCAGCCCGGGACAGGAGGGGGCCAACGTCCTGACTTTC. Together with reference TRBV5-1 and TRBJ2-6, the CDR3 gives the full variable domain: KAGVTQTPRYLIKTRGQQVTLSCSPISGHRSVSWYQQTPGQGLQFLFEYFSETQRNKGNFPGRFSGRQFSNSRSEMNVSTLELGDSALYLCASSPGQEGANVLTFGAGSRLTVL.

The chain uses TRBV5-1 and TRBJ1-2; D ambiguous. The CDR3 has 13 amino acids. Germline V gene data show CDR1 as SGHRS and CDR2 as YFSETQ. Trimming took off 3 bases at V and 8 bases at J, with 14 bases between the two ends. CDR3 nucleotide sequence: TGCGCCAGCAGCTCCGAGAAATCTCGCGGCTACACCTTC. It specifies CASSSEKSRGYTF.

The rearrangement links TRBV19 to TRBJ1-4; 9 nucleotides match TRBD1. Trimming took 9 bases from V and 7 from J; bases not matched to a gene: 9. CDR3 length equals 14 residues. Germline loops: CDR1 LNHDA, CDR2 SQIVND (reference sequence). In DNA form, the CDR3 reads TGTGCCAGCTCCGAACAGGGGGCGGGTGAAAAACTGTTTTTT. It specifies CASSEQGAGEKLFF.

Notes on this clone: A read error is likely here: a far larger clone is one base away. CDR3 nucleotide sequence: TGTGCCAGCAGCCTTTCAGGCGGAGAAAGACTGTTTTTT. Amino acids: CASSLSGGERLFF. The gene calls are TRBV11-3 and TRBJ1-4; no clear D. In germline, CDR1 is SGHNT, CDR2 YENEEA. CDR3 length: 13 amino acids.

This clone occurred a few times. The genes are TRBV30 and TRBJ2-2; 7 positions agree with TRBD1. V shed 5 bases, J shed 2 bases, and the junction held 8 bases outside the gene matches. The length of the CDR3 is 15 residues. CDR1 is GTSNPN, CDR2 SVGIG, per germline (reference sequence). CDR3 nucleotides: TGTGCCTGGGCCAGACAGGGAACTAACACCGGGGAGCTGTTTTTT. Its protein is CAWARQGTNTGELFF.

The rearrangement uses TRBV7-3 and TRBJ2-1, with no clear D. CDR1 is SGHTA, CDR2 FQGTGA, per germline. This CDR3 has 15 residues. V lost 1 base, J lost 2 bases, and 9 bases lay in between. In nucleotides, the CDR3 is TGTGCCAGCAGCTTAATTTCGACTCCCTACAATGAGCAGTTCTTC. Translating it yields CASSLISTPYNEQFF.

The chain links TRBV28 to TRBJ2-1; TRBD2 matches at 10 bases. The CDR3 runs to 17 residues. Germline lookup yields CDR1 MDHEN and CDR2 SYDVKM. The J segment lost 0 bases and the V segment lost 4 bases, leaving 6 bases of the junction unmatched. CDR3 nucleotide sequence: TGTGCCAGCAGTTCCCCTAGCGGGAGCAGCTCCTACAATGAGCAGTTCTTC. Residues: CASSSPSGSSSYNEQFF.

The genes are TRBV4-1 and TRBJ1-4, with a weak D call TRBD1 (5 bases). Trimming removed 8 bases at V and 2 bases at J, with 12 bases between. There are 14 residues in the CDR3. The germline V gene has CDR1 MGHRA and CDR2 YSYEKL. The CDR3 protein is CASQGGGTNEKLFF. The CDR3, as DNA: TGCGCCAGCCAAGGTGGGGGGACTAATGAAAAACTGTTTTTT.